Listed below are T cell receptor beta chains from one sample, sequenced in a study of T-cell memory formation after mild COVID-19. TCRdb processed the 5' RACE reads anew with MiXCR; each CDR3 protein has one entry. The sample yields around 510,000 distinct CDR3 sequences, about 20% seen once. Sequenced input: PBMCs or a T cell subset sorted from them (not recorded which). Receptors were obtained from an adult woman who had mild COVID-19 (a few samples of this study predate the infection). Cell type and time point are not known. Each CDR3 is given with its conserved first and last residue. Each record gives: D gene, J gene, V gene, clone size, CDR3 protein, CDR3 DNA. The D gene is left open where the match is weak. Rows give clone size only sometimes, using once, few, many, or a class for an expanded clone.

TRBD2,TRBJ2-7,TRBV9,-,CASSVGTSFYEQYF,TGTGCCAGCAGCGTCGGGACTAGCTTCTACGAGCAGTACTTC
-,TRBJ1-5,TRBV5-6,-,CASSETGNNQPQHF,TGTGCCAGCAGCGAAACAGGGAACAATCAGCCCCAGCATTTT
TRBD2,TRBJ2-3,TRBV2,-,CASSAQRGMTDTQYF,TGTGCCAGCAGTGCCCAGCGGGGGATGACAGATACGCAGTATTTT
TRBD2,TRBJ2-3,TRBV2,few,CASSGSLAASLTDTQYF,TGTGCCAGCAGCGGATCACTAGCGGCTAGTCTCACAGATACGCAGTATTTT
TRBD2,TRBJ2-7,TRBV29-1,few,CSVDGSGGDYEQYF,TGCAGCGTTGATGGTAGCGGGGGGGACTACGAGCAGTACTTC
TRBD1,TRBJ1-5,TRBV29-1,-,CSVATGAGGQPQHF,TGCAGCGTAGCGACAGGAGCAGGGGGTCAGCCCCAGCATTTT
-,TRBJ1-2,TRBV12-3/TRBV12-4,few,CASRRDSYGYTF,TGTGCCAGCAGACGCGACAGCTATGGCTACACCTTC
TRBD1,TRBJ1-1,TRBV29-1,-,CSAADRGLTEAFF,TGCAGCGCCGCGGACAGGGGGCTCACTGAAGCCTTCTTT
TRBD1,TRBJ2-3,TRBV27,few,CASSRGQAQYF,TGTGCCAGCAGCAGGGGGCAGGCGCAGTATTTT
-,TRBJ1-5,TRBV3-1,few,CASSQDPGKNQPQHF,TGTGCCAGCAGCCAAGATCCGGGGAAGAATCAGCCCCAGCATTTT
-,TRBJ2-4,TRBV25-1,-,CASSGRLGLPKNIQYF,TGTGCCAGCAGTGGCAGGTTGGGGCTACCCAAAAACATTCAGTACTTC
TRBD2,TRBJ2-1,TRBV9,few,CASSPGLAGGGNEQFF,TGTGCCAGCAGCCCGGGACTAGCGGGGGGGGGCAATGAGCAGTTCTTC
TRBD1,TRBJ1-4,TRBV7-8,few,CASSSTGVSNEKLFF,TGTGCCAGCAGCTCGACAGGGGTTTCTAATGAAAAACTGTTTTTT
-,TRBJ1-6,TRBV12-3/TRBV12-4,-,CASSLEGDRTPLHF,TGTGCCAGCAGTTTGGAAGGTGACAGGACACCCCTCCACTTT
-,TRBJ1-1,TRBV12-3/TRBV12-4,few,CASSQLQTNTEAFF,TGTGCCAGCAGCCAGTTACAGACGAACACTGAAGCTTTCTTT
-,TRBJ2-1,TRBV7-2,-,CASSFGVPNEQFF,TGTGCCAGCAGCTTTGGCGTACCCAATGAGCAGTTCTTC
TRBD1,TRBJ1-2,TRBV9,few,CASSAGTALNYGYTF,TGTGCCAGCAGCGCCGGGACAGCTTTAAACTATGGCTACACCTTC
-,TRBJ1-6,TRBV7-8,-,CASSLGSASPLHF,TGTGCCAGCAGCTTAGGGTCCGCCTCACCCCTCCACTTT
-,TRBJ2-3,TRBV7-9,few,CASSLSAGLVPDTQYF,TGTGCCAGCAGCTTATCGGCAGGGTTGGTCCCAGATACGCAGTATTTT
TRBD1,TRBJ1-5,TRBV18,many,CASSLGDSNSNQPQHF,TGTGCCAGCTCACTTGGGGACAGTAATAGCAATCAGCCCCAGCATTTT
-,TRBJ2-1,TRBV7-9,-,CASSSQGLPLDEQFF,TGTGCCAGCAGCTCACAGGGACTCCCACTGGATGAGCAGTTCTTC
-,TRBJ1-1,TRBV5-1,-,CASSLARGDENEAFF,TGCGCCAGCAGCTTGGCCCGGGGGGATGAAAATGAAGCTTTCTTT
-,TRBJ2-5,TRBV15,few,CATSARGRTQETQYF,TGTGCCACCAGCGCCCGGGGACGTACCCAAGAGACCCAGTACTTC
-,TRBJ2-3,TRBV5-1,many,CASSREGTDTQYF,TGTGCCAGCAGCAGAGAGGGCACAGATACGCAGTATTTT
-,TRBJ2-5,TRBV10-3,-,CAISEGGGETQYF,TGTGCCATCAGTGAAGGGGGAGGCGAGACCCAGTACTTC
-,TRBJ1-1,TRBV12-3/TRBV12-4,few,CASSPGTSVVTEAFF,TGTGCCAGCAGCCCAGGGACCAGCGTTGTCACTGAAGCTTTCTTT
TRBD2,TRBJ2-5,TRBV19,few,CASSPTRTGLAGGGETQYF,TGTGCCAGTAGCCCGACGAGGACTGGGCTAGCGGGAGGGGGAGAGACCCAGTACTTC
TRBD1,TRBJ1-1,TRBV20-1,once,CSASPRDRGDLDTEAFF,TGCAGTGCTAGCCCCAGAGACAGGGGGGATTTGGACACTGAAGCTTTCTTT
-,TRBJ2-1,TRBV2,few,CATSRAGLYNEQFF,TGTGCCACCTCGAGGGCGGGGCTTTACAATGAGCAGTTCTTC
TRBD2,TRBJ2-2,TRBV12-3/TRBV12-4,few,CASSLPSLRRGGPPGELFF,TGTGCCAGCAGTTTACCAAGCTTGAGGCGGGGGGGCCCGCCCGGGGAGCTGTTTTTT
-,TRBJ1-6,TRBV27,few,CASTPRGNSPLHF,TGTGCCAGCACCCCCAGGGGTAATTCACCCCTCCACTTT
-,TRBJ2-1,TRBV3-1,few,CASSEPLAGAQFF,TGTGCCAGCAGCGAACCGCTGGCGGGGGCCCAGTTCTTC
TRBD2,TRBJ2-3,TRBV4-2,few,CASSQYLAGGLFSTDTQYF,TGTGCCAGCAGCCAATACCTAGCGGGAGGGCTTTTTAGCACAGATACGCAGTATTTT
TRBD1,TRBJ1-5,TRBV23-1,few,CASSQNARDRNRGNQPQHF,TGCGCCAGCAGTCAAAACGCCCGGGACAGGAACAGGGGCAATCAGCCCCAGCATTTT
-,TRBJ1-2,TRBV14,-,CASSQMGFGRTTF,TGTGCCAGCAGCCAAATGGGATTCGGGAGGACGACCTTC
TRBD2,TRBJ2-2,TRBV30,few,CAWSFSGGYTGELFF,TGTGCCTGGAGCTTTAGCGGGGGGTACACCGGGGAGCTGTTTTTT
TRBD1,TRBJ1-2,TRBV29-1,-,CSVVTGGARNGYTF,TGCAGCGTTGTGACAGGGGGCGCGAGAAATGGCTACACCTTC
TRBD2,TRBJ2-3,TRBV24-1,-,CATSDSGGELDTQYF,TGTGCCACCAGTGATAGCGGGGGAGAGCTAGATACGCAGTATTTT
-,TRBJ1-5,TRBV7-2,-,CATGIRNQPQHF,TGTGCCACCGGCATACGTAATCAGCCCCAGCATTTT
TRBD1,TRBJ2-3,TRBV9,-,CASSDRDRLLNTQYF,TGTGCCAGCAGCGACCGGGACAGGCTCCTTAATACGCAGTATTTT
-,TRBJ2-1,TRBV19,many,CASSIAKGSGDHRSNEQFF,TGTGCCAGTAGTATAGCCAAGGGTTCGGGAGACCATCGGTCCAATGAGCAGTTCTTC
TRBD2,TRBJ2-3,TRBV20-1,-,CSARVAGGTDTQYF,TGCAGTGCTAGAGTAGCGGGGGGCACAGATACGCAGTATTTT
TRBD1,TRBJ1-1,TRBV11-3,many,CASSAGQPAEAFF,TGTGCCAGCAGCGCGGGACAGCCGGCCGAAGCTTTCTTT
TRBD1,TRBJ1-6,TRBV11-2,-,CASSPSRQGLSPLHF,TGTGCCAGCAGCCCATCAAGACAGGGCTTATCACCCCTCCACTTT
-,TRBJ1-4,TRBV20-1,few,CSAKNWFANEKLFF,TGCAGTGCTAAAAATTGGTTTGCAAATGAAAAACTGTTTTTT
-,TRBJ1-1,TRBV5-4,few,CASSFKERTNTEAFF,TGTGCCAGCAGCTTTAAGGAACGGACGAACACTGAAGCTTTCTTT
-,TRBJ2-5,TRBV6-5,once,CASSPRGRKTQYF,TGTGCCAGCAGCCCCCGGGGGAGGAAGACCCAGTACTTC
-,TRBJ1-4,TRBV15,-,CATSRNRGLDEKLFF,TGTGCCACCAGCAGGAATAGAGGGTTGGATGAAAAACTGTTTTTT
-,TRBJ1-2,TRBV11-2,few,CASSLIRGRGQGYTF,TGTGCCAGCAGCTTAATAAGGGGCCGGGGGCAGGGCTACACCTTC
TRBD1,TRBJ2-7,TRBV20-1,few,CSASPGTGGFYEQYF,TGCAGTGCTAGTCCTGGGACAGGGGGCTTCTACGAGCAGTACTTC